These 29 T cell receptor beta chains originate from one sample sequenced in a study of blood T cells in healthy people across ages. Using a J-beta primer mix together with a sample-barcoded 5' primer, a second PCR was run for about 7 to 12 cycles. TCRdb called the 5' RACE reads again in MiXCR, with one record for every CDR3 protein. There are 550,000 to 750,000 distinct CDR3 sequences in the sample; over 20% occur only once, and roughly 3.6% lies in the top ten. The specimen sequenced was blood. These TCRs come from a man between 70 and 80 years old in good health.

This clonotype came up a few times. The chain recombines TRBV6-2 or TRBV6-3 with TRBJ1-1; D might be TRBD1 (6 bases). Trimming took 0 bases from V and 5 from J, leaving 13 bases between them. The CDR3 spans 15 residues. Germline V CDR1 and CDR2: MNHEY, SVGEGT. The CDR3 DNA sequence: TGTGCCAGCAGTTACTCGACGGGGGGGCGGACTGAAGCTTTCTTT. It translates to CASSYSTGGRTEAFF.

The J gene is TRBJ1-1, the V gene TRBV12-3 or TRBV12-4; the match to TRBD1 covers 9 bases. The CDR3 is 20 residues long. The V segment lost 5 bases and the J segment 0 bases; nucleotides outside the gene matches: 19. The chain's CDR3 is CASSPYAGTGRGWMNTEAFF. The CDR3 bases are TGTGCCAGCAGTCCTTACGCCGGGACAGGGAGAGGATGGATGAACACTGAAGCTTTCTTT.

The V call is TRBV20-1, the J call TRBJ2-7; D gene uncertain. From germline, CDR1 is DFQATT and CDR2 SNEGSKA (reference sequence). The CDR3 sequence is 12 residues long. V lost 2 bases and J lost 1, with 6 bases in between. Written as DNA, the CDR3 is TGCAGTGCTAGACAGGATTCCTACGAGCAGTACTTC. This encodes CSARQDSYEQYF.

This clonotype was seen more than once but under ten times. J is TRBJ1-1 and V is TRBV20-1; perhaps TRBD1 as D (6 bases). Germline values: CDR1 DFQATT, CDR2 SNEGSKA (reference sequence). The CDR3 has 13 amino acids. V lost 1 base, J lost 0 bases, and 6 bases lay in between. CDR3 in amino acids: CSARGTVNTEAFF. DNA for the CDR3: TGCAGTGCTAGAGGGACAGTGAACACTGAAGCTTTCTTT.

This clonotype occurred many times. V gene TRBV10-3 combines with J gene TRBJ1-5; 7 bases match TRBD1. The CDR3 runs to 13 residues. V lost 6 bases, J lost 5 bases, and 4 bases stayed unmatched. Germline CDR1 ENHRY, CDR2 SYGVKD. The CDR3 nucleotides read TGTGCCATCAGGCTAGACAGGGATCAGCCCCAGCATTTT. Translated: CAIRLDRDQPQHF.

In its sample, this clonotype was seen a few times. The chain employs TRBV28 and TRBJ2-4, with D possibly being TRBD1 (8 bases). This CDR3 has 20 amino acids. Per the germline V gene, CDR1 is MDHEN and CDR2 is SYDVKM. V lost 6 bases to trimming and J lost 6 bases, with 33 bases between them. The CDR3 loop reads CASSLYGQGGRGYERNIQYF. DNA of the CDR3: TGTGCCAGCAGCCTCTACGGACAGGGAGGGAGGGGATATGAGAGAAACATTCAGTACTTC.

The J gene is TRBJ1-1, the V gene TRBV7-8; D is uncertain. Germline CDR1 and CDR2: SGHVS and FQNEAQ. There are 14 residues in the CDR3. V was trimmed by 5 bases and J by 4 bases, leaving 14 bases between them. The DNA for the CDR3 is TGTGCCAGCAGCATAACACGGGAGGGCACTGAAGCTTTCTTT. The encoded protein is CASSITREGTEAFF.

This clonotype appeared many times. The V gene is TRBV7-9, the J gene TRBJ2-5; the D gene is possibly TRBD1 (5 bases). Per the germline V gene, CDR1 is SEHNR and CDR2 is FQNEAQ (reference sequence). The CDR3 extends over 15 amino acids. Deletions cut 5 bases from V and 4 bases from J, with 17 bases between. CDR3 residues: CASSRTGPKSETQYF. Here the CDR3 DNA reads TGTGCCAGCAGCCGAACAGGCCCCAAGTCAGAGACCCAGTACTTC. The full variable domain, rest sourced from reference TRBV7-9 and TRBJ2-5, is DTGVSQNPRHKITKRGQNVTFRCDPISEHNRLYWYRQTLGQGPEFLTYFQNEAQLEKSRLLSDRFSAERPKGSFSTLEIQRTEQGDSAMYLCASSRTGPKSETQYFGPGTRLLVL.

This chain connects TRBV3-1 to TRBJ2-5; 11 bases agree with TRBD2. Near its end, the DNA agrees better with TRBJ2-1, so the J call may be wrong. Germline assignment: CDR1 LGHDT and CDR2 YNNKEL (reference sequence). CDR3 size: 15 residues. The CDR3 nucleotides are TGTGCCAGCAGCGACCCTAGCGGGAGGTTAAATGAGCAGTTCTTC. Translated: CASSDPSGRLNEQFF.

This clonotype was seen a handful of times. This chain uses TRBV7-9 with TRBJ1-1, with 8 bases fitting TRBD1. J gave up 1 base and V 11 bases, and 6 bases lay outside the gene matches. From germline, CDR1 is SEHNR and CDR2 FQNEAQ (reference sequence). CDR3 length: 13 amino acids. This CDR3 reads CAGPGTGNTEAFF. In DNA form, the CDR3 reads TGTGCCGGCCCGGGGACAGGGAACACTGAAGCTTTCTTT.

The DNA for the CDR3 is TGCGCCAGCAGCTTGGGACAGGGTCCCTCCGAGCAGTACTTC. Amino acids: CASSLGQGPSEQYF. The chain uses TRBV5-1 and TRBJ2-7; 7 bases are shared with TRBD1. The CDR3 loop spans 14 amino acids. The trim removed 0 bases at V and 6 bases at J, leaving 6 bases unmatched. CDR1 and CDR2 (germline): SGHRS, YFSETQ.

This clonotype was counted between two and nine times. The genes are TRBV29-1 and TRBJ2-1; 9 bases line up with TRBD2. The J call may be mistaken, given a closer DNA end match to TRBJ2-5. Germline CDR1 reads SQVTM; CDR2 reads ANQGSEA. The CDR3 is made up of 13 amino acids. In DNA form, the CDR3 reads TGCAGCGTCGGGCCTAGCGGGAAAGAGACCCAGTACTTC. Translation: CSVGPSGKETQYF.

The table lists this clonotype with a few counts. The chain links TRBV20-1 to TRBJ1-4; D is unresolved. The CDR3 totals 12 residues. The germline V gene encodes CDR1 DFQATT and CDR2 SNEGSKA (reference sequence). V gave up 6 bases and J gave up 1 base, with 6 bases separating them. CDR3 sequence (DNA): TGCAGTGCCAGATTAACTAATGAAAAACTGTTTTTT. Translation gives CSARLTNEKLFF.

This clonotype was found a few times. The chain is built from TRBV20-1 and TRBJ2-1; possibly TRBD1 for D (5 bases). This CDR3 has 14 residues. Trimming took 3 bases from V and 3 from J, leaving 12 bases between them. Germline CDR1 is DFQATT and CDR2 is SNEGSKA (reference sequence). The DNA of the CDR3 is TGCAGTGCTAGCCTCGGACACAACTACAATGAGCAGTTCTTC. As protein: CSASLGHNYNEQFF.

This rearrangement joins TRBV7-8 to TRBJ2-5; 14 bases agree with TRBD2. The J call is in doubt because the DNA end fits TRBJ2-7 better. The CDR3 consists of 17 residues. Germline assignment: CDR1 SGHVS and CDR2 FQNEAQ. The CDR3 bases are TGTGCCAGCAGCACCGGGACTAGCGGGAGCTCGGTATACGAGCAGTACTTC. Its translation: CASSTGTSGSSVYEQYF.

This clonotype was seen at least ten times. The V call is TRBV27, the J call TRBJ1-5, with no clear D. Trimming pared 0 bases from V and 0 bases from J, leaving 6 bases between. The CDR3 is 15 residues long. CDR1 and CDR2 from the germline V gene are MNHEY and SMNVEV (reference sequence). CDR3: CASSLSLDSNQPQHF. The DNA for the CDR3 is TGTGCCAGCAGTTTATCCCTGGATAGCAATCAGCCCCAGCATTTT.

This clonotype has only a few counts. This chain joins TRBV6-6 and TRBJ2-7; D tentatively reads TRBD1 or TRBD2 (5 bases each). Germline CDR1 and CDR2: MNHNY and SVGAGI (reference sequence). This CDR3 has 13 amino acids. Trimming stripped 4 bases from V and 7 bases from J, with 14 bases between. The CDR3: CASSLAGGKEQYF. Here the CDR3 DNA reads TGTGCCAGCAGTTTGGCTGGGGGAAAAGAGCAGTACTTC.

This clonotype occurred a few times. The chain combines TRBV5-1 with TRBJ2-1, with D unclear. Between the trimmed V and J ends, which lost 1 base and 0 bases, there was a span of 11 bases. There are 16 residues in the CDR3. In germline, CDR1 is SGHRS, CDR2 YFSETQ. The CDR3 DNA reads TGCGCCAGCAGCTTGACCGAGGCAAGCTCCTACAATGAGCAGTTCTTC. Its protein product is CASSLTEASSYNEQFF. The variable domain in full, completed from reference TRBV5-1 and TRBJ2-1, reads KAGVTQTPRYLIKTRGQQVTLSCSPISGHRSVSWYQQTPGQGLQFLFEYFSETQRNKGNFPGRFSGRQFSNSRSEMNVSTLELGDSALYLCASSLTEASSYNEQFFGPGTRLTVL.

This clonotype was seen a handful of times. The chain employs TRBV6-6 and TRBJ1-1; D unresolved. The length of the CDR3 is 13 residues. The V and J ends lost 3 bases and 4 bases respectively, with 9 bases between them. Germline CDR1 reads MNHNY; CDR2 reads SVGAGI (reference sequence). Here the CDR3 reads CASSYKRSTEAFF. The CDR3 bases are TGTGCCAGCAGTTATAAAAGAAGCACTGAAGCTTTCTTT.

This clonotype was counted between two and nine times. The chain carries TRBV9 and TRBJ1-4, with D possibly TRBD1 on 5 matching bases. Germline lookup yields CDR1 SGDLS and CDR2 YYNGEE. The CDR3 is 15 amino acids. The ends were cut back, 0 bases at V and 7 bases at J, with 13 bases in the middle. The CDR3 is CASSVEGRRGEKLFF. DNA for the CDR3: TGTGCCAGCAGCGTAGAGGGCAGGAGGGGTGAAAAACTGTTTTTT.

This clonotype showed up just a few times. V usage is TRBV12-3 or TRBV12-4 and J usage is TRBJ2-5, with TRBD1 matching 9 bases. The CDR3 sequence is 15 residues long. The junction had 2 bases not matched to a gene; V was cut back by 3 bases and J by 0 bases. Here the CDR3 reads CASSFGDRDQETQYF. The CDR3 DNA is TGTGCCAGCAGTTTCGGGGACAGGGACCAAGAGACCCAGTACTTC.

This clonotype came up a few times. A single base separates this from a much larger clone, so it may be a read error. Likely a read error: the CDR3 ends without its conserved phenylalanine or tryptophan. The chain carries TRBV5-1 and TRBJ2-5; the D is unclear. CDR3 length: 14 residues. Germline CDR1 and CDR2: SGHRS and YFSETQ. V was pared by 3 bases and J by 4 bases, with 13 bases between. CDR3 protein: CASSSGRGIETQYL. CDR3 DNA sequence: TGCGCCAGCAGCTCCGGACGCGGAATAGAGACCCAGTACCTC.

This chain uses TRBV12-3 or TRBV12-4 with TRBJ2-1; no clear D. The J call is uncertain, as TRBJ2-5 better fits the DNA end. This CDR3 has 13 amino acids. In DNA form, the CDR3 reads TGTGCCAGCAGTTTAGGGCAGTTGAAGACCCAGTACTTC. It yields the protein CASSLGQLKTQYF.

The sample holds a few counts of this clonotype. The rearrangement uses TRBV4-1 and TRBJ2-5; a possible D gene is TRBD2 (6 bases). Germline V gene lookup returns CDR1 MGHRA and CDR2 YSYEKL. The germline V and J ends were trimmed by 4 bases and 2 bases, with 20 bases remaining between them. The CDR3 has 17 residues. The CDR3 loop is CASSPRDLTRDQETQYF. For the CDR3, the DNA is TGCGCCAGCAGCCCCCGGGATTTGACTAGAGATCAAGAGACCCAGTACTTC.

This clonotype was seen a few times. The V gene is TRBV7-2, the J gene TRBJ2-5; D gene uncertain. V was cut by 5 bases and J by 5 bases, with 9 bases left in between. Germline loops: CDR1 SGHTA, CDR2 FQGNSA. This CDR3 comprises 12 residues. The CDR3 protein is CASSQSRETQYF. CDR3 sequence (DNA): TGTGCCAGCAGCCAATCAAGGGAGACCCAGTACTTC. Full variable domain (remainder filled in from reference TRBV7-2 and TRBJ2-5): GAGVSQSPSNKVTEKGKDVELRCDPISGHTALYWYRQSLGQGLEFLIYFQGNSAPDKSGLPSDRFSAERTGGSVSTLTIQRTQQEDSAVYLCASSQSRETQYFGPGTRLLVL.

The rearrangement uses TRBV6-5 and TRBJ2-5; tentatively, D is TRBD2 (5 bases). The end of the DNA is better explained by TRBJ2-7, so the J call may be wrong. Germline CDR1 reads MNHEY; CDR2 reads SVGAGI. The CDR3 runs to 10 residues. Here the CDR3 DNA reads TGTGCCATCGGGGAGTACGAGCAGTACTTC. Its protein is CAIGEYEQYF.

The table lists this clonotype with a few counts. CDR3 DNA sequence: TGCGCCAGCAGCTTGGTGGTCGCCGGGGGGATTAATGAGCAGTTCTTC. It yields the protein CASSLVVAGGINEQFF. The rearrangement links TRBV5-1 to TRBJ2-1; the match to TRBD2 covers 7 bases. V shed 0 bases, J shed 7 bases, and the junction held 10 bases outside the gene matches. Germline CDR1 and CDR2: SGHRS and YFSETQ. The CDR3 runs 16 residues. Full variable domain (rest looked up from reference TRBV5-1 and TRBJ2-1): KAGVTQTPRYLIKTRGQQVTLSCSPISGHRSVSWYQQTPGQGLQFLFEYFSETQRNKGNFPGRFSGRQFSNSRSEMNVSTLELGDSALYLCASSLVVAGGINEQFFGPGTRLTVL.

Ten or more counts support this clonotype. The CDR3 sequence: CSAVGGKSEKLFF. The DNA for the CDR3 is TGCAGTGCCGTGGGGGGTAAAAGTGAAAAACTGTTTTTT. V gene TRBV20-1 combines with J gene TRBJ1-4; D is perhaps TRBD1 (5 bases). V was shortened by 6 bases and J by 7 bases, with 15 bases between the two germline ends. This CDR3 is 13 amino acids long. Germline lookup yields CDR1 DFQATT and CDR2 SNEGSKA (reference sequence).

This clonotype was seen a few times. V is TRBV6-4 and J is TRBJ2-7; 11 positions match TRBD1. This CDR3 is 17 amino acids long. Germline CDR1 and CDR2: MRHNA and SNTAGT. V was clipped by 0 bases and J by 6 bases; unmatched bases: 10. The CDR3 nucleotides are TGTGCCAGCAGTGACTCCGCCGGACAGGGGGCAACCTCCGAGCAGTACTTC. Encoded protein: CASSDSAGQGATSEQYF.